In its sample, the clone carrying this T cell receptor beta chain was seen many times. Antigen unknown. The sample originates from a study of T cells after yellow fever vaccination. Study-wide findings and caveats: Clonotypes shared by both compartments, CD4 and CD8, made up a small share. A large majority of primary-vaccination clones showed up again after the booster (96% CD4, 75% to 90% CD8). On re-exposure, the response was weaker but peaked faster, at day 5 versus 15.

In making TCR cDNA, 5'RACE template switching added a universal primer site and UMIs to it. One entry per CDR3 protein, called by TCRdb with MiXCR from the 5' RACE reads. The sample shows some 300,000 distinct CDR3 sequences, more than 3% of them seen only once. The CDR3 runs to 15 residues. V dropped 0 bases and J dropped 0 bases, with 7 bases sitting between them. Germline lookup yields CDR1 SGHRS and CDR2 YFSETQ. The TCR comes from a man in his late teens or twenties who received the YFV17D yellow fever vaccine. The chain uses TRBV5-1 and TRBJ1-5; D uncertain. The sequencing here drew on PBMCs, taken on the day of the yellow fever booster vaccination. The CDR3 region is CASSLGIYSNQPQHF. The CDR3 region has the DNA TGCGCCAGCAGCTTGGGGATTTATAGCAATCAGCCCCAGCATTTT.